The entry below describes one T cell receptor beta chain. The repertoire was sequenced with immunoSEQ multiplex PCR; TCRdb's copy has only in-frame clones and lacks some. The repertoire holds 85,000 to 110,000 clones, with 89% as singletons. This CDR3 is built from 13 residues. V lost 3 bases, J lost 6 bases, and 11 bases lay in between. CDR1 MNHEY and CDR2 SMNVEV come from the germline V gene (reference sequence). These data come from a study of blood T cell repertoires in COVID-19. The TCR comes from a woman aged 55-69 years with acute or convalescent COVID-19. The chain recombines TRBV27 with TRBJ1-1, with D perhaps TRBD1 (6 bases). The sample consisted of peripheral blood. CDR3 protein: CASSFGTRAEAFF. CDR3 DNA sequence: TGTGCCAGCAGTTTTGGGACAAGGGCTGAAGCTTTCTTT.